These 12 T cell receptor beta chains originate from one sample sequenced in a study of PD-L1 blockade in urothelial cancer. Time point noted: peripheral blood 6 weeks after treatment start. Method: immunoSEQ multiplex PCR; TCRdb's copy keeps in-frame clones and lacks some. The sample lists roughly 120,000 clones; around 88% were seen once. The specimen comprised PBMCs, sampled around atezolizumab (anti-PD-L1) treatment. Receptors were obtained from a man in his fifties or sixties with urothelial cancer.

CDR3 loop: CASSTQGDTEAFF. CDR3 DNA: TGTGCCAGTAGTACACAGGGAGACACTGAAGCTTTCTTT. V is TRBV19 and J is TRBJ1-1; tentatively, D is TRBD1 (6 bases). V was shortened by 4 bases and J by 3 bases, with 9 bases between the two germline ends. CDR1 LNHDA and CDR2 SQIVND come from the germline V gene (reference sequence). This CDR3 region has 13 residues.

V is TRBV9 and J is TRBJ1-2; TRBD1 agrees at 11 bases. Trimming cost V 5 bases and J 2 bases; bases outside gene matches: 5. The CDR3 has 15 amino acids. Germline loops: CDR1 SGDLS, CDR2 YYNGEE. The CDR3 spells CASRTGQGANYGYTF. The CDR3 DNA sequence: TGTGCCAGCAGGACCGGACAGGGGGCAAACTATGGCTACACCTTC.

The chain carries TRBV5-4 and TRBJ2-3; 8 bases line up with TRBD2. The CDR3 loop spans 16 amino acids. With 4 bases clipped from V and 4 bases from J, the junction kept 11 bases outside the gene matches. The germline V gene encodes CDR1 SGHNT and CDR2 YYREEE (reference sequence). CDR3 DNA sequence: TGTGCCAGCAGCCCGACGGGGGGGCTGGGCGCAGATACGCAGTATTTT. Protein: CASSPTGGLGADTQYF.

CDR3 loop: CASSLAQMQDTQYF. DNA for the CDR3: TGCGCCAGCAGCTTGGCCCAGATGCAAGATACGCAGTATTTT. V is TRBV5-1 and J is TRBJ2-3; D is unclear. The V gene lost 0 bases and the J gene lost 5 bases, with 10 bases spanning the gap. The length of the CDR3 is 14 residues. Germline CDR1 reads SGHRS; CDR2 reads YFSETQ.

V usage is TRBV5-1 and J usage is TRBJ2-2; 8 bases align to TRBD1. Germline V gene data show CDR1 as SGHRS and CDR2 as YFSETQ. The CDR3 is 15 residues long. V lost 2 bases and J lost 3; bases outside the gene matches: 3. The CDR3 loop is CASSFLTGDTGELFF. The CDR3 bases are TGCGCCAGCAGCTTCTTGACAGGGGACACCGGGGAGCTGTTTTTT.

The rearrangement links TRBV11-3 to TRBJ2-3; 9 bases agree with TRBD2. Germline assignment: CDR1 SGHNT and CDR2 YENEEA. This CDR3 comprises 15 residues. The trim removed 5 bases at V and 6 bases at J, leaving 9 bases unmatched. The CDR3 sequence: CASSEVLAGTDTQYF. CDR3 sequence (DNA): TGTGCCAGCAGCGAGGTCCTAGCGGGGACCGATACGCAGTATTTT.

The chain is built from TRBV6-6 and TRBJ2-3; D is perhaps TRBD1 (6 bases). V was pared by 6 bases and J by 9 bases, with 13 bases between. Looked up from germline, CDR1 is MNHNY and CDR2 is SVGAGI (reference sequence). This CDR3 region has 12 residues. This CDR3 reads CASSPTGSTQYF. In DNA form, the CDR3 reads TGTGCCAGCAGCCCCACAGGGTCGACGCAGTATTTT.

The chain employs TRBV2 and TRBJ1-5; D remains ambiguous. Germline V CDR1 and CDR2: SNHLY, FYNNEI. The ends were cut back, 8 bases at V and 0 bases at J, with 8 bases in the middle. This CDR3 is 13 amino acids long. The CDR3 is CASQANSNQPQHF. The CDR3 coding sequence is TGTGCCAGCCAGGCAAATAGCAATCAGCCCCAGCATTTT.

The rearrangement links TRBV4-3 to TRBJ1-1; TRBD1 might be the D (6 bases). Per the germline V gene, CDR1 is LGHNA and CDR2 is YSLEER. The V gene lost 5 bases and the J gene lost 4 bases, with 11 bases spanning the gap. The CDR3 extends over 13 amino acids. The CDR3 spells CASSKQGSTEAFF. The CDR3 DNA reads TGCGCCAGCAGCAAGCAGGGGAGCACTGAAGCTTTCTTT.

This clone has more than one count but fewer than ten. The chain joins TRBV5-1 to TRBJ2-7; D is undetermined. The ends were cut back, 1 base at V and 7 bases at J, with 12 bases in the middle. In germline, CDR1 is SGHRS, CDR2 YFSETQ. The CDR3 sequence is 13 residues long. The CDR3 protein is CASSLLVAEEQYF. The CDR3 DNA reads TGCGCCAGCAGCTTGTTGGTAGCTGAGGAGCAGTACTTC.

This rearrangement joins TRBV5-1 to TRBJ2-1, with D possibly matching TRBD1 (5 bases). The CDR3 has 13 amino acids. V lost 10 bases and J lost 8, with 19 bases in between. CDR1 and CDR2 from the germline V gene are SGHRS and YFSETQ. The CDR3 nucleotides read TGCGCCTCCAGGGTGAGGACCCCCGATGAGCAGTTCTTC. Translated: CASRVRTPDEQFF.

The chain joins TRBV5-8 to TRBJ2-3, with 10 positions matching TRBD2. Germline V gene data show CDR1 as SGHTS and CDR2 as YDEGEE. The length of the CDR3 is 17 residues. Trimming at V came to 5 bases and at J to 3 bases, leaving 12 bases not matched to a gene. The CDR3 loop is CASSRGAGGPGTDTQYF. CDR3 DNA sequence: TGTGCCAGCAGTCGGGGAGCGGGAGGGCCGGGTACAGATACGCAGTATTTT.